A selection of T cell receptor beta chains follows, all from one sample in a study of glioma-infiltrating T cells after dendritic cell vaccination. Assay used: immunoSEQ multiplex PCR; TCRdb lists only in-frame clones, some missing. The sample holds about 50,000 clones, approximately 89% seen once. Sequencing used blood, obtained after dendritic cell vaccination. Receptors were obtained from a human donor with glioblastoma. The CDR3 runs from the conserved cysteine through the conserved F or W. D genes are given only for firm matches. The size of a clone is reported for some rows only, either as once, few or many, or as a class for expanded clones.

>NA|TRBJ1-1|TRBV27|NA
TGTGCCAGCAGACCCACTGTGAACACTGAAGCTTTCTTT
CASRPTVNTEAFF
>TRBD1|TRBJ1-5|TRBV7-6|NA
TGTGCCAGCAGCTTAGACAGGGGCCAGCCCCAGCATTTT
CASSLDRGQPQHF
>NA|TRBJ1-2|TRBV5-6|NA
TGTGCCAGCAGCGATGACAGCCCCGCTAACTATGGCTACACCTTC
CASSDDSPANYGYTF
>NA|TRBJ1-1|TRBV10-3|NA
TGTGCCATCAGTGAGGTACAGGGCCTTGAAGCTTTCTTT
CAISEVQGLEAFF
>NA|TRBJ2-5|TRBV4-1|NA
TGCGCCAGCACCTCGACCCAGGGTGATTTGACCCAGTACTTC
CASTSTQGDLTQYF
>NA|TRBJ1-3|TRBV4-3|few
TGCGCCAGCAGCCAAGAGCAGGGTAGCTTTTCTGGAAACACCATATATTTT
CASSQEQGSFSGNTIYF
>NA|TRBJ2-3|TRBV5-6|NA
TGTGCCAGCAGCCGAAGATTATTGGGGGGTCCTAGCACAGATACGCAGTATTTT
CASSRRLLGGPSTDTQYF
>TRBD1|TRBJ2-3|TRBV28|NA
TGTGCCAGCAGTTCGGACAGGCGTCGGCACGGGGGCACAGATACGCAGTATTTT
CASSSDRRRHGGTDTQYF
>TRBD2|TRBJ2-3|TRBV5-1|NA
TGCGCCAGCAGCGCCGTCCTAGCGGGAGACGGCACAGATACGCAGTATTTT
CASSAVLAGDGTDTQYF
>NA|TRBJ2-1|TRBV7-3|once
TGTGCCAGCAGCTTAGACTCGGACAATGAGCAGTTCTTC
CASSLDSDNEQFF
>NA|TRBJ1-1|TRBV4-1|NA
TGCGCCAGCAGTCGCGGTGAGGGAGAAGCTTTCTTT
CASSRGEGEAFF
>NA|TRBJ1-1|TRBV5-1|NA
TGCGCCAGCAGCTTGGAGCGGGGCACAATTACTGAAGCTTTCTTT
CASSLERGTITEAFF
>TRBD2|TRBJ2-5|TRBV10-3|NA
TGTGCCATCAGTGAGTCTCCGGGAGGGCAAGGGACCCAGTACTTC
CAISESPGGQGTQYF
>NA|TRBJ1-2|TRBV6-1|NA
TGTGCCAGCAGTGAAAGGGGTGGGTTCGGCTATGGCTACACCTTC
CASSERGGFGYGYTF
>NA|TRBJ1-1|TRBV9|NA
TGTGCCAGCACCCCCCAATCAGGGCCAGAAGGAGTGGACACTGAAGCTTTCTTT
CASTPQSGPEGVDTEAFF
>NA|TRBJ1-1|TRBV28|NA
TGTGCCAGCAGCACCCGCATCACAAAGACCGCGACTCCTATGAACACTGAAGCTTTCTTT
CASSTRITKTATPMNTEAFF
>TRBD1|TRBJ1-4|TRBV7-8|NA
TGTGCCAGCAGCTTACTCGGACAGGGCGGACCAACTAATGAAAAACTGTTTTTT
CASSLLGQGGPTNEKLFF